The clone carrying this TCR beta chain was recorded a few times. These data are taken from a study of OX40 agonist ivuxolimab in advanced cancers. The CDR3 totals 17 residues. Per germline, CDR1 SGHDN and CDR2 FVKESK. The ends lost 0 bases at V and 6 bases at J; junction bases unmatched: 9. This table comes from immunoSEQ multiplex PCR, and its TCRdb copy is limited to in-frame clones, with some not included. The data show 30,000 to 45,000 clones, with around nine tenths seen just once and 9.5% to 15% held by the top ten. V usage is TRBV14 and J usage is TRBJ2-1, with 9 nucleotides matching TRBD2. The source material was CD4+ or CD8+ T cells sorted from blood, sampled in a trial of the OX40 agonist ivuxolimab. The TCR originated in an adult with an advanced solid tumor such as melanoma, head and neck, liver or kidney cancer. In DNA, the CDR3 is TGTGCCAGCAGCCAAGATTGGATAGCGGGAGTCCGCAATGAGCAGTTCTTC. Translation gives CASSQDWIAGVRNEQFF.